What follows are 17 T cell receptor beta chains derived from one specimen sequenced in a study of regulatory T cells in long-lasting Graves disease. For TCR beta, libraries came from iRepertoire HTBI primers and Arm-PCR of CDR3 regions. MiXCR, applied by TCRdb to the multiplex PCR reads, yields one record per CDR3 protein. The sample yields roughly 350,000 distinct CDR3 sequences, around 15% seen once. Documented time point: newly diagnosed GD, antithyroid drugs for less than 3 months. Extracted RNA from PBMCs served as the source of the TCR library. This sample also appeared in a second study, on T cells in Graves' hyperthyroidism and ophthalmopathy.

Material: peripheral blood mononuclear cells (PBMCs), obtained at new diagnosis, from a patient treated with antithyroid drugs. The receptors originated from a woman aged 18-29 years with Graves disease.

The CDR3, as DNA: TGCGCCAGCAGTATTGACAGGGGAATGGGTAATTCACCCCTCCACTTT. Translated: CASSIDRGMGNSPLHF. The rearrangement uses TRBV5-1 and TRBJ1-6; 8 bases agree with TRBD1. This CDR3 spans 16 amino acids. In germline, CDR1 is SGHRS, CDR2 YFSETQ. Germline trimming cut 5 bases from V and 6 bases from J; bases unmatched to any gene: 10.

This clonotype was detected many times. This chain joins TRBV18 and TRBJ1-1, with 7 bases lining up with TRBD1. The CDR3 loop spans 15 amino acids. Germline loops: CDR1 KGHSH, CDR2 LQKENI. J was trimmed by 3 bases and V by 2 bases; bases with no gene match: 6. The CDR3 spells CASSPLSRGDTEAFF. Written as DNA, the CDR3 is TGTGCCAGCTCACCATTATCCAGGGGGGACACTGAAGCTTTCTTT.

About this clonotype: Possible read error: a much larger clone is one base away. As the CDR3 is not closed by the conserved phenylalanine or tryptophan, this likely results from a read error. The CDR3 DNA follows: TGTGCCAGCAGTTTCGTGGCGCAGGTCCAACCTCCCTTCTCCTACGAGCAGTACTGC. Encoded protein: CASSFVAQVQPPFSYEQYC. The rearrangement links TRBV28 to TRBJ2-4; no firm D call. The J call is in doubt because the DNA end fits TRBJ2-7 better. Looked up from germline, CDR1 is MDHEN and CDR2 is SYDVKM. The length of the CDR3 is 19 residues.

The sample holds one count of this clonotype. The chain uses TRBV12-3 or TRBV12-4 and TRBJ2-1, with D perhaps TRBD1 or TRBD2 (5 bases each). The closer fit of TRBJ2-3 to the DNA end suggests the J call may be wrong. The length of the CDR3 is 13 residues. This CDR3 is CASSTGTTNTQYF. CDR3 coding DNA: TGTGCCAGCAGTACCGGGACGACTAATACGCAGTATTTT.

In this sample, this clonotype turned up many times. J is TRBJ1-3 and V is TRBV4-1; 8 bases match TRBD1. The junction had 6 bases not matched to a gene; V was cut back by 4 bases and J by 4 bases. The CDR3 extends over 15 amino acids. Per the germline V gene, CDR1 is MGHRA and CDR2 is YSYEKL. CDR3 sequence reads: CASSLTGEPGNTIYF. As DNA, the CDR3 is TGCGCCAGCAGCCTGACAGGGGAGCCCGGAAACACCATATATTTT.

Many counts were recorded for this clonotype. The CDR3 nucleotides read TGTGCCAGCAGTGGTACCTTCAGGGAGCTCTCCTACGAGCAGTACTTC. Protein product: CASSGTFRELSYEQYF. The chain employs TRBV6-1 and TRBJ2-7; TRBD1 or TRBD2 may be the D gene (5 bases each). V was clipped by 4 bases and J by 0 bases, with 16 bases between them. The CDR3 has 16 residues. Germline CDR1 is MNHNS and CDR2 is SASEGT.

This clonotype was counted many times. The rearrangement joins TRBV27 to TRBJ2-1, with TRBD2 matching 11 bases. J lost 6 bases, V lost 8 bases, and 6 bases had no gene match. Germline V gene lookup returns CDR1 MNHEY and CDR2 SMNVEV (reference sequence). The CDR3 sequence is 14 residues long. DNA for the CDR3: TGTGCCAGCGGTAGCGGGGGGGCCATCAATGAGCAGTTCTTC. This translates into CASGSGGAINEQFF.

This sequence joins TRBV16 and TRBJ1-5, with D perhaps TRBD2 (6 bases). The J call may not be correct, given that the DNA end is closer to TRBJ2-3. The CDR3 covers 15 residues. CDR1 KGHSY and CDR2 FQNENV come from the germline V gene. This CDR3 reads CASSPGSRATQPQYF. The CDR3 region has the DNA TGTGCCAGCAGCCCCGGGAGCAGGGCTACTCAGCCCCAGTATTTT.

In this sample, this clonotype turned up many times. The chain couples TRBV9 to TRBJ2-7; tentative D call: TRBD1 (5 bases). V lost 3 bases, J lost 4 bases, and 11 bases lay in between. The CDR3 covers 13 residues. The germline V gene encodes CDR1 SGDLS and CDR2 YYNGEE. CDR3 protein: CASSGTSIYEQYF. The DNA for the CDR3 is TGTGCCAGCAGCGGGACATCCATTTACGAGCAGTACTTC.

This clonotype was seen only a few times. The J gene is TRBJ1-4, the V gene TRBV6-5; the match to TRBD1 covers 9 bases. The CDR3 length is 14 residues. After removal of 2 bases from V and 8 bases from J, the junction contained 3 bases not matched to a gene. From germline, CDR1 is MNHEY and CDR2 SVGAGI. The DNA of the CDR3 is TGTGCCAGCAGTTACGGAGGACAGGGGGAAAAACTGTTTTTT. It codes for CASSYGGQGEKLFF.

This clonotype was seen repeatedly, ten times or more. The chain has TRBV12-3 or TRBV12-4 and TRBJ1-6; no clear D. The CDR3 consists of 16 residues. Trimming pared 3 bases from V and 9 bases from J, leaving 18 bases between. The CDR3: CASSFAGPGSGSPLHF. CDR3 coding DNA: TGTGCCAGCAGTTTTGCCGGGCCCGGATCGGGTTCACCCCTCCACTTT.

This clonotype was seen at least ten times. This sequence joins TRBV7-2 and TRBJ2-1; D is undetermined. V was cut by 3 bases and J by 1 base, with 10 bases left in between. CDR3 length: 15 residues. The germline V gene encodes CDR1 SGHTA and CDR2 FQGNSA. CDR3 in amino acids: CASSFGYGSYNEQFF. Here the CDR3 DNA reads TGTGCCAGCAGCTTTGGGTACGGGTCCTACAATGAGCAGTTCTTC.

This clonotype occurred many times. The chain couples TRBV12-3 or TRBV12-4 to TRBJ2-1, with D tentatively TRBD1 or TRBD2 (7 bases each). The V and J ends lost 5 bases and 0 bases respectively, with 26 bases between them. The CDR3 length is 20 residues. This chain's CDR3 is CASSPIWGGGQRSSYNEQFF. CDR3 DNA sequence: TGTGCCAGCAGTCCGATATGGGGGGGGGGACAGAGGAGCTCCTACAATGAGCAGTTCTTC.

A few counts support this clonotype. Just one base apart from a much larger clone, this may be a read error. The gene calls are TRBV12-3 or TRBV12-4 and TRBJ2-3; 8 bases align to TRBD1. Judging by the DNA end, TRBJ1-1 fits better; the J call may be wrong. The CDR3 contains 14 residues. For the CDR3, the DNA is TGTGCCACCACCCAGAGGACAGGGCAGACTGAAGCTTTCTTT. Translated: CATTQRTGQTEAFF.

In this sample, this clonotype turned up many times. The chain links TRBV5-1 to TRBJ2-1; either TRBD1 or TRBD2 may fit D (5 bases each). The germline V and J ends were trimmed by 0 bases and 2 bases, with 15 bases remaining between them. Germline CDR1 SGHRS, CDR2 YFSETQ. The CDR3 extends over 17 amino acids. The CDR3 region has the DNA TGCGCCAGCAGCTTGGAGGGCCGGGGCCGTCCCTACAATGAGCAGTTCTTC. Residues: CASSLEGRGRPYNEQFF.

The table lists this clonotype with many counts. The chain joins TRBV6-5 to TRBJ1-3, with 9 bases fitting TRBD1. The trim removed 4 bases at V and 0 bases at J, leaving 10 bases unmatched. Germline values: CDR1 MNHEY, CDR2 SVGAGI. The CDR3 is 18 amino acids. The CDR3: CASSFLPGQGGSGNTIYF. The CDR3 DNA sequence: TGTGCCAGCAGTTTCCTACCGGGACAGGGAGGCTCTGGAAACACCATATATTTT.

Points on this clonotype: With a far larger clone one base away, a read error is the likely cause. The chain recombines TRBV11-2 with TRBJ2-5, with D possibly being TRBD2 (5 bases). Germline lookup yields CDR1 SGHAT and CDR2 FQNNGV. CDR3 length: 14 residues. Trimming removed 8 bases at V and 5 bases at J, with 18 bases between. The CDR3, as DNA: TGTGCCAGCTCCTGGGCCCTACCGGGGGAGACCCAGTACTTC. Its protein is CASSWALPGETQYF.